This T cell receptor (beta chain) was sequenced for a study of control samples from healthy donors and cancer patients. The CDR3 contains 15 residues. Germline CDR1 KGHSH, CDR2 LQKENI. V shed 4 bases and J 2 bases; nucleotides not matched to a gene: 4. Using immunoSEQ multiplex PCR, the repertoire was profiled, and TCRdb retains in-frame clones only, with some absent. The table shows about 58,000 clones, with 90% occurring only once. The chain combines TRBV18 with TRBJ2-5; TRBD1 matches 10 bases. The TCR sequence derives from a man aged 60 to 69 with colorectal cancer. The source material was PBMCs. The CDR3 spells CASSLRQGAQETQYF. The CDR3 nucleotides are TGTGCCAGCTCACTAAGACAGGGGGCTCAAGAGACCCAGTACTTC. The full variable domain, rest sourced from reference TRBV18 and TRBJ2-5, is NAGVMQNPRHLVRRRGQEARLRCSPMKGHSHVYWYRQLPEEGLKFMVYLQKENIIDESGMPKERFSAEFPKEGPSILRIQQVVRGDSAAYFCASSLRQGAQETQYFGPGTRLLVL.